This is a list of T cell receptor beta chains from one sample in a study of T cells in localized non-small cell lung cancer. The protocol was immunoSEQ multiplex PCR, while the TCRdb copy is restricted to in-frame clones and leaves out a portion. The sample includes roughly 77,000 clones, more than 75% of them seen just once. Sequences were derived from peripheral blood, sampled before any cancer treatment. These receptors were taken from a woman aged 35-75 years with stage I squamous cell lung carcinoma. CDR3s include the opening cysteine and the closing phenylalanine or tryptophan. D genes are given only for firm matches. Clone sizes are given selectively: once, few, many, or a class where the clone is expanded.

J: TRBJ2-7; size: .; D: .; V: TRBV6-6; CDR3: CAIRDRTSYEQYF; DNA: TGTGCCATCCGAGACAGGACCTCCTACGAGCAGTACTTC
J: TRBJ2-7; size: .; D: .; V: TRBV4-1; CDR3: CASSQVDSYEQYF; DNA: TGCGCCAGCAGCCAAGTCGACTCCTACGAGCAGTACTTC
J: TRBJ1-5; size: .; D: .; V: TRBV4-1; CDR3: CASSHVGPVLQPQHF; DNA: TGCGCCAGCAGCCACGTGGGGCCGGTGCTTCAGCCCCAGCATTTT
J: TRBJ2-5; size: .; D: TRBD2; V: TRBV7-9; CDR3: CASSPGSLRSGTQETQYF; DNA: TGTGCCAGCAGCCCCGGCAGTTTGCGAAGCGGGACTCAAGAGACCCAGTACTTC
J: TRBJ1-2; size: .; D: .; V: TRBV19; CDR3: CASSFRDYGYTF; DNA: TGTGCCAGTAGTTTCAGGGATTATGGCTACACCTTC
J: TRBJ2-7; size: few; D: TRBD1; V: TRBV10-3; CDR3: CAISEVDRSTYEQYF; DNA: TGTGCCATCAGTGAGGTGGACAGGTCCACCTACGAGCAGTACTTC
J: TRBJ1-3; size: .; D: TRBD1; V: TRBV6-6; CDR3: CATIQQGIGNTIYF; DNA: TGTGCCACCATCCAACAGGGGATAGGAAACACCATATATTTT
J: TRBJ1-1; size: .; D: .; V: TRBV6-8; CDR3: CASSYPTQGNTEAFF; DNA: TGTGCCAGCAGTTATCCTACCCAGGGGAACACTGAAGCTTTCTTT
J: TRBJ2-4; size: .; D: .; V: TRBV2; CDR3: CASTGVGGAKNIQYF; DNA: TGTGCCAGCACGGGGGTTGGAGGAGCCAAAAACATTCAGTACTTC
J: TRBJ1-4; size: .; D: .; V: TRBV19; CDR3: CASSGPNEKLFF; DNA: TGTGCCAGTAGCGGTCCTAATGAAAAACTGTTTTTT
J: TRBJ1-5; size: .; D: TRBD1; V: TRBV5-8; CDR3: CASSPGHWDSDYSNQPQHF; DNA: TGTGCCAGCAGCCCCGGGCACTGGGACAGTGATTATAGCAATCAGCCCCAGCATTTT
J: TRBJ1-2; size: once; D: .; V: TRBV7-2; CDR3: CASSLKAGDHGYTF; DNA: TGTGCCAGCAGCTTAAAGGCAGGGGACCATGGCTACACCTTC
J: TRBJ2-1; size: .; D: .; V: TRBV6-1; CDR3: CAILPLVSPYNEQFF; DNA: TGTGCCATCCTACCCTTAGTGTCCCCTTACAATGAGCAGTTCTTC
J: TRBJ2-7; size: .; D: TRBD2; V: TRBV7-8; CDR3: CASSPRTSGSYEQYF; DNA: TGTGCCAGCAGCCCCCGGACTAGCGGATCCTACGAGCAGTACTTC
J: TRBJ2-1; size: .; D: TRBD2; V: TRBV7-8; CDR3: CASSFVGGAQFF; DNA: TGTGCCAGCAGCTTTGTCGGGGGGGCCCAGTTCTTC
J: TRBJ2-1; size: .; D: .; V: TRBV9; CDR3: CASSPTPSGEQFF; DNA: TGTGCCAGCAGCCCAACACCGTCAGGTGAGCAGTTCTTC
J: TRBJ2-6; size: .; D: .; V: TRBV5-1; CDR3: CASSLDLSGANVLTF; DNA: TGCGCCAGCAGCTTGGATCTTTCTGGGGCCAACGTCCTGACTTTC
J: TRBJ1-6; size: .; D: .; V: TRBV7-9; CDR3: CASSLEGGNSPLHF; DNA: TGTGCCAGCAGCTTAGAGGGCGGGAATTCACCCCTCCACTTT
J: TRBJ1-6; size: .; D: .; V: TRBV4-2; CDR3: CASSQDLIPNSPLHF; DNA: TGTGCCAGCAGCCAAGATTTGATACCGAATTCACCCCTCCACTTT
J: TRBJ1-1; size: .; D: TRBD1; V: TRBV19; CDR3: CASSIQGVRDRNTEAFF; DNA: TGTGCCAGTAGTATACAAGGCGTTCGGGACAGGAACACTGAAGCTTTCTTT
J: TRBJ2-1; size: .; D: TRBD2; V: TRBV7-2; CDR3: CASSPWGPPSGDDNEQFF; DNA: TGTGCCAGCAGCCCTTGGGGTCCCCCTAGCGGGGACGACAATGAGCAGTTCTTC
J: TRBJ1-2; size: .; D: .; V: TRBV28; CDR3: CASSLGGGSNYGYTF; DNA: TGTGCCAGCAGTTTGGGAGGGGGAAGCAACTATGGCTACACCTTC
J: TRBJ1-4; size: .; D: .; V: TRBV30; CDR3: CAWSVQGEKLFF; DNA: TGTGCCTGGAGTGTACAAGGTGAAAAACTGTTTTTT
J: TRBJ2-2; size: .; D: .; V: TRBV11-3; CDR3: CASSLGVNTGELFF; DNA: TGTGCCAGCAGCTTAGGGGTCAACACCGGGGAGCTGTTTTTT
J: TRBJ1-4; size: .; D: .; V: TRBV6-6; CDR3: CASSYKGFATNEKLFF; DNA: TGTGCCAGCAGTTACAAGGGATTCGCAACTAATGAAAAACTGTTTTTT
J: TRBJ2-7; size: .; D: TRBD1; V: TRBV11-1; CDR3: CASSFGTGEQYF; DNA: TGTGCCAGCAGCTTTGGGACAGGCGAGCAGTACTTC
J: TRBJ1-2; size: .; D: .; V: TRBV2; CDR3: CASSEEKGAGYTF; DNA: TGTGCCAGCAGTGAAGAAAAAGGGGCAGGCTACACCTTC
J: TRBJ2-7; size: .; D: .; V: TRBV6-1; CDR3: CASSVSWDYEQYF; DNA: TGTGCCAGCAGTGTAAGCTGGGACTACGAGCAGTACTTC
J: TRBJ1-5; size: .; D: .; V: TRBV6-5; CDR3: CAVKQENNQPQHF; DNA: TGTGCCGTCAAACAGGAAAACAATCAGCCCCAGCATTTT
J: TRBJ1-2; size: .; D: .; V: TRBV18; CDR3: CASSLSAKNYGYTF; DNA: TGTGCCAGCTCACTATCCGCCAAAAACTATGGCTACACCTTC
J: TRBJ1-1; size: .; D: .; V: TRBV5-1; CDR3: CASSQQNTEAFF; DNA: TGCGCCAGCAGCCAGCAGAACACTGAAGCTTTCTTT
J: TRBJ1-2; size: .; D: .; V: TRBV5-4; CDR3: CASSSWGVFYGYTF; DNA: TGTGCCAGCAGCTCCTGGGGGGTGTTCTATGGCTACACCTTC
J: TRBJ1-5; size: once; D: .; V: TRBV5-1; CDR3: CASSLGSNQPQHF; DNA: TGCGCCAGCAGCTTAGGTAGCAATCAGCCCCAGCATTTT
J: TRBJ2-1; size: few; D: TRBD2; V: TRBV10-3; CDR3: CATLAAGSSYNEQFF; DNA: TGTGCCACCCTCGCAGCGGGGAGCTCCTACAATGAGCAGTTCTTC
J: TRBJ2-7; size: once; D: .; V: TRBV9; CDR3: CASSVEIGADYEQYF; DNA: TGTGCCAGCAGCGTAGAGATTGGGGCAGACTACGAGCAGTACTTC
J: TRBJ2-1; size: .; D: TRBD1; V: TRBV11-3; CDR3: CASSARTGNLRNEQFF; DNA: TGTGCCAGCAGCGCAAGGACAGGGAATCTACGCAATGAGCAGTTCTTC
J: TRBJ2-7; size: .; D: TRBD2; V: TRBV6-1; CDR3: CAISERTGSGGPSYEQYF; DNA: TGTGCCATCAGTGAGCGGACTGGTAGCGGGGGGCCTTCCTACGAGCAGTACTTC
J: TRBJ1-4; size: .; D: .; V: TRBV9; CDR3: CASSVEGSRLFF; DNA: TGTGCCAGCAGCGTAGAAGGGTCGCGGCTGTTTTTT
J: TRBJ2-3; size: .; D: .; V: TRBV6-5; CDR3: CASSYFPSTDTQYF; DNA: TGTGCCAGCAGTTACTTCCCGAGCACAGATACGCAGTATTTT
J: TRBJ2-1; size: .; D: .; V: TRBV6-5; CDR3: CASSWASNSNEQFF; DNA: TGTGCCAGCAGTTGGGCGAGCAATAGCAATGAGCAGTTCTTC
J: TRBJ1-2; size: .; D: .; V: TRBV20-1; CDR3: CSASGGYGYTF; DNA: TGCAGTGCTAGTGGGGGCTATGGCTACACCTTC
J: TRBJ2-5; size: .; D: .; V: TRBV5-6; CDR3: CASSLIQETQYF; DNA: TGTGCCAGCAGCTTGATACAAGAGACCCAGTACTTC
J: TRBJ1-5; size: .; D: .; V: TRBV10-3; CDR3: CAISDPQQPQHF; DNA: TGTGCCATCAGTGACCCCCAACAGCCCCAGCATTTT
J: TRBJ2-7; size: .; D: .; V: TRBV5-8; CDR3: CASSFTGKISYEQYF; DNA: TGTGCCAGCAGCTTCACAGGGAAAATCTCCTACGAGCAGTACTTC
J: TRBJ1-4; size: .; D: .; V: TRBV9; CDR3: CASSGGGQGSNEKLFF; DNA: TGTGCCAGCAGCGGGGGTGGACAAGGGAGTAATGAAAAACTGTTTTTT
J: TRBJ2-5; size: once; D: TRBD2; V: TRBV6-1; CDR3: CASNLSGGARETQYF; DNA: TGTGCCAGCAATCTTAGCGGGGGGGCCAGAGAGACCCAGTACTTC
J: TRBJ2-1; size: .; D: .; V: TRBV6-1; CDR3: CASSLRRDAYNEQFF; DNA: TGTGCCAGCAGCCTCAGACGGGACGCCTACAATGAGCAGTTCTTC
J: TRBJ1-1; size: .; D: .; V: TRBV5-1; CDR3: CASTGQLNTEAFF; DNA: TGCGCCAGCACCGGACAGCTGAACACTGAAGCTTTCTTT